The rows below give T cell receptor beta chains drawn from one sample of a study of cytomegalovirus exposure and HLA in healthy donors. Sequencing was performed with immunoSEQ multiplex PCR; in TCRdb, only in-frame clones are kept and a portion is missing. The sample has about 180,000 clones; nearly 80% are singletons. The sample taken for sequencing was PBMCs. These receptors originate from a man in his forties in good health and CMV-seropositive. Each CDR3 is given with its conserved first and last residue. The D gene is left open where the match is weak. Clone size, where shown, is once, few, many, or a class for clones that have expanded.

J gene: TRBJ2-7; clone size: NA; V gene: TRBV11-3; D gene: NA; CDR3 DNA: TGTGCCAGCAGCCCAGGGGGGCCCTCCTACGAGCAGTACTTC; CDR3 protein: CASSPGGPSYEQYF
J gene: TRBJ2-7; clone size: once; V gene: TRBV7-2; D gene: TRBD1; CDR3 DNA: TGTGCCAGCAGCTCCACAGGGGACGAGCAGTACTTC; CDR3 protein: CASSSTGDEQYF
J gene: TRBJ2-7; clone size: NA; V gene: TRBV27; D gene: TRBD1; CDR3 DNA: TGTGCCAGCAGTCGGGACAGGGGCTCCTACGAGCAGTACTTC; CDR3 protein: CASSRDRGSYEQYF
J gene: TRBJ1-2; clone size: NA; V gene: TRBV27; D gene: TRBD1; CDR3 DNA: TGTGCCAGCAGTTTCAGGCAGGGGGCGACTACCTACTATGGCTACACCTTC; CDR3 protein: CASSFRQGATTYYGYTF
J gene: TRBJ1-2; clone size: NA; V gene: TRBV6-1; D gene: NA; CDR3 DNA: TGTGCCAGCAGTGACCTCCCAGACTTTATGTATGGCTACACCTTC; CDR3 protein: CASSDLPDFMYGYTF
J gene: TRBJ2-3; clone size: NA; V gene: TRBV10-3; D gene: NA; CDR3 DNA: TGTGCCATCAGTGCGCAGCAGGGTGGCACAGATACGCAGTATTTT; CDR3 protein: CAISAQQGGTDTQYF
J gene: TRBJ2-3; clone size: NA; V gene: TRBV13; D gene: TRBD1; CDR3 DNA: TGTGCCAGCAGCCGCGGACAGGGGGCTGCAGATACGCAGTATTTT; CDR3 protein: CASSRGQGAADTQYF
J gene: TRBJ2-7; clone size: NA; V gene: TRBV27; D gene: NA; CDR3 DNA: TGTGCCAGCAGTTTTTCCAGCGTAGGCCACGAGCAGTACTTC; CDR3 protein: CASSFSSVGHEQYF
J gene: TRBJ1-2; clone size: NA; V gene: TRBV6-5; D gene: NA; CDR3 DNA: TGTGCCAGCAGTTACTCGAAGGGGTTTGGCTACACCTTC; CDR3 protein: CASSYSKGFGYTF
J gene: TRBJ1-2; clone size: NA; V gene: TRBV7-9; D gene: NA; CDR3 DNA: TGTGCCACCCCACCGCCCGGGAACAACTATGGCTACACCTTC; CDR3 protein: CATPPPGNNYGYTF
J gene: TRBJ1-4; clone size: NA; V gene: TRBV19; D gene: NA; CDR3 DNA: TGTGCCAGTAGTATAGCTGTCAGGCTTAATGAAAAACTGTTTTTT; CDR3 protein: CASSIAVRLNEKLFF
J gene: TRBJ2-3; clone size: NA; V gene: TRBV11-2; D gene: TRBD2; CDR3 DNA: TGTGCCAGCAGTCAACTAGCGCACCGCACAGATACGCAGTATTTT; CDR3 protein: CASSQLAHRTDTQYF
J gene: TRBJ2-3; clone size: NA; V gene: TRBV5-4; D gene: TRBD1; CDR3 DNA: TGTGCCAGCAGCTTGGACGGGACAGGGGTCGCAGATACGCAGTATTTT; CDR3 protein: CASSLDGTGVADTQYF
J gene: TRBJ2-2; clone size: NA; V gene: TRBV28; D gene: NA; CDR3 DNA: TGTGCCAGCAGTCCCGGGACAGGGGGGTTTCTAGCGGGAGGTTCGGCCGGGGAGCTGTTTTTT; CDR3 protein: CASSPGTGGFLAGGSAGELFF
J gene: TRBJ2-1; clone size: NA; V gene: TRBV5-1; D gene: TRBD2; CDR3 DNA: TGCGCCAGCAGCTTGGGGTTAGCGGGAGCTTGGTACAATGAGCAGTTCTTC; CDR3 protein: CASSLGLAGAWYNEQFF
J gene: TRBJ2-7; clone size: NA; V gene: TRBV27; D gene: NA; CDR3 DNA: TGTGCCAGCCTGGGCCCGGACTACGAGCAGTACTTC; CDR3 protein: CASLGPDYEQYF
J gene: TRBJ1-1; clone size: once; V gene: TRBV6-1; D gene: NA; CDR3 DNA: TGTGCCAGCAGACAAGTCAGGGGGAACACTGAAGCTTTCTTT; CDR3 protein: CASRQVRGNTEAFF
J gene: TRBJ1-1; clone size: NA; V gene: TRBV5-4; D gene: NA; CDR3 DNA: TGTGCCAGCAGCCAAAAAGGGGGGAACACTGAAGCTTTCTTT; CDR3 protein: CASSQKGGNTEAFF
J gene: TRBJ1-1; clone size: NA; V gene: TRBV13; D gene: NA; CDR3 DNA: TGTGCCAGCAGCTTAGTGGGGCTTTACACTGAAGCTTTCTTT; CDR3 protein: CASSLVGLYTEAFF
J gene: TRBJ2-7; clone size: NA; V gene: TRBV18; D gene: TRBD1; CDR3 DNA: TGTGCCAGCTCACCGATCCGGGACAGGGGCTACGAGCAGTACTTC; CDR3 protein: CASSPIRDRGYEQYF
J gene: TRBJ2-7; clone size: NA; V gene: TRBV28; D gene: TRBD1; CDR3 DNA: TGTGCCAGCAGGGGACAGGGCCTCTCCTACGAGCAGTACTTC; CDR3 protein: CASRGQGLSYEQYF
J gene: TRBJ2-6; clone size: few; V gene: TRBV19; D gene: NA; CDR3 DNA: TGTGCCAGTAGACGGGTCCTATCCTCTGGGGCCAACGTCCTGACTTTC; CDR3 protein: CASRRVLSSGANVLTF
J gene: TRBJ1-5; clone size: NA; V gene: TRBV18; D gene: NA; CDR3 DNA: TGTGCCAGCTCACCCGCAAACTCTCAGCCCCAGCATTTT; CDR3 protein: CASSPANSQPQHF
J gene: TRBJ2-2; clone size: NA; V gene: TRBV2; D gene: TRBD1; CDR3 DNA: TGTGCCAGCCGCAGGGGACAGTCGAACACCGGGGAGCTGTTTTTT; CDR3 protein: CASRRGQSNTGELFF
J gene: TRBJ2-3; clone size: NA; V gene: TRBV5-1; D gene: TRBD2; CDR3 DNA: TGCGCCAGCAGACCCGCGGGAGTTACAGATACGCAGTATTTT; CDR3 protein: CASRPAGVTDTQYF
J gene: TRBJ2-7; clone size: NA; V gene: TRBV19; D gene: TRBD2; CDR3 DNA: TGTGCCAGTAGTACCCCGGGACTACGGTACGAGCAGTACTTC; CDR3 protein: CASSTPGLRYEQYF
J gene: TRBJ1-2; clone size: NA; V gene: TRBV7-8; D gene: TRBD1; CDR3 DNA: TGTGCCAGCAGCAAAACAGGGGGCGATGGCTACACCTTC; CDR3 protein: CASSKTGGDGYTF
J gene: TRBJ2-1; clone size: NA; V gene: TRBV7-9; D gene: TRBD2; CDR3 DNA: TGTGCCAGCAGCCCGCGGGAGACGAACAATGAGCAGTTCTTC; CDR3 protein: CASSPRETNNEQFF
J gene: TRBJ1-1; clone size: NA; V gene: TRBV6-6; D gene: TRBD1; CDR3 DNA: TGTGCCAGCAGTGCCCGGACAGGGGCCAAGAACACTGAAGCTTTCTTT; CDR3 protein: CASSARTGAKNTEAFF
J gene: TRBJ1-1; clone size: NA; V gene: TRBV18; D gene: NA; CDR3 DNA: TGTGCCAGCTCGCAGGGACAGAACACTGAAGCTTTCTTT; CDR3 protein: CASSQGQNTEAFF
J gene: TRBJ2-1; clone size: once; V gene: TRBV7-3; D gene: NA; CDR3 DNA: TGTGCCAGCAGCTTAACCGGTGCAGCGGTTAGCTCCTACAATGAGCAGTTCTTC; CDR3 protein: CASSLTGAAVSSYNEQFF
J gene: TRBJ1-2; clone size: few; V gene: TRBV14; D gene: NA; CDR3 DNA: TGTGCCAGCAGCCAAACCGGGACTCGCAGCTATGGCTACACCTTC; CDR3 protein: CASSQTGTRSYGYTF
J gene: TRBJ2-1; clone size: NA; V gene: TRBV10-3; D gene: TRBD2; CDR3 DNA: TGTGCCATCAGAACCGGGACTAGCGTCTACAATGAGCAGTTCTTC; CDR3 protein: CAIRTGTSVYNEQFF
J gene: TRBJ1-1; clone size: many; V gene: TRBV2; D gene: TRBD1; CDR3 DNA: TGTGCCAGCATTACGACAGGGACCTCTGGTGCTTTCTTT; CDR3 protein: CASITTGTSGAFF
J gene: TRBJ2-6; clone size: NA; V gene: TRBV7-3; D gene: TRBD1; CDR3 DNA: TGTGCCAGCAGCGCCCACCACAGGGGTACTGGGGCCAACGTCCTGACTTTC; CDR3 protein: CASSAHHRGTGANVLTF
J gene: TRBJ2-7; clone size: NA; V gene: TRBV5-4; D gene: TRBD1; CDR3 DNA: TGTGCCAGCAGCGCCCGACAGGGGTCCTACGAGCAGTACTTC; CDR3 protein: CASSARQGSYEQYF
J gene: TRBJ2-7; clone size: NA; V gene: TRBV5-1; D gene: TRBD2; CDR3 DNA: TGCGCCAGCACCCTAGCGGGATCCTACGAGCAGTACTTC; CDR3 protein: CASTLAGSYEQYF
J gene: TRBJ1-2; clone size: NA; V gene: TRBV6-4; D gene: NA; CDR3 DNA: TGTGCCAGCAGTGAACTACTAGGGGGGGACTACACCTTC; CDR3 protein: CASSELLGGDYTF
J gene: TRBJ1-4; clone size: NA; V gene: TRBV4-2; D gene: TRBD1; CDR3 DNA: TGTGCCAGCAGCCAAGAAGCAGGGGGCAGGAAAAAACTGTTTTTT; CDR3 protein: CASSQEAGGRKKLFF
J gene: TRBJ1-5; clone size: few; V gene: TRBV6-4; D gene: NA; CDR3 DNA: TGTGCCAGCAGTGTAAACTCAGGGGCCGCGTGTCATTTT; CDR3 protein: CASSVNSGAACHF
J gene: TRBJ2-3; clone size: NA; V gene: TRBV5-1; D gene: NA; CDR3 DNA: TGCGCCAGCAGGGAAGTAGCATCGGGCACAGATACGCAGTATTTT; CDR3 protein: CASREVASGTDTQYF
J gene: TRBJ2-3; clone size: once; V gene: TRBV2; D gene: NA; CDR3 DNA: TGTGCCAGCAGTTTCCGGGACATCTTGGATACGCAGTATTTT; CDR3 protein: CASSFRDILDTQYF
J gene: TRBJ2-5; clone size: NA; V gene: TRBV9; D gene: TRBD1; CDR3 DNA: TGTGCCAGCAGCGTCCAGGGGGCGCGAAAGAGGGAGACCCAGTACTTC; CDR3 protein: CASSVQGARKRETQYF
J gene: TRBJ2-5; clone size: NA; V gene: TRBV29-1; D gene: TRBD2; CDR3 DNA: TGCAGCGTTACTAGCGGGAGCTTCTGGGAGACCCAGTACTTC; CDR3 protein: CSVTSGSFWETQYF
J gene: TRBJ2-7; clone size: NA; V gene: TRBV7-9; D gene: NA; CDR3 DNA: TGTGCCAGCAGCTTAAGCTCGAGCTCCTACGAGCAGTACTTC; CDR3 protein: CASSLSSSSYEQYF
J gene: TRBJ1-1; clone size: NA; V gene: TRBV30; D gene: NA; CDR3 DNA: TGTGCCTGGAGTCGCAACAGGAACACTGAAGCTTTCTTT; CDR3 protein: CAWSRNRNTEAFF
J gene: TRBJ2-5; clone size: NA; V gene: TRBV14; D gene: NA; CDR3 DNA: TGTGCCAGCAGCCAACAACTAGACCAAGAGACCCAGTACTTC; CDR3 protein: CASSQQLDQETQYF
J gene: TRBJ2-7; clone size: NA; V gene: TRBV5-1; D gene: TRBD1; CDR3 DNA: TGCGCCAGCAGCTCCGGACAGGGGACTTGGGAGCAGTACTTC; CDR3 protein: CASSSGQGTWEQYF
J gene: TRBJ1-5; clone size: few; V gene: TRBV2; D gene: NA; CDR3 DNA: TGTGCCAGCAGCCGGGAGGCTCAGCCCCAGCATTTT; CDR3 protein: CASSREAQPQHF
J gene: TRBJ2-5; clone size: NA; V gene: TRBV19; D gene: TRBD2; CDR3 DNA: TGTGCCAGTAGCCCGCGGGGCGGGAGGGGTGGGGAGACCCAGTACTTC; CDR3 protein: CASSPRGGRGGETQYF
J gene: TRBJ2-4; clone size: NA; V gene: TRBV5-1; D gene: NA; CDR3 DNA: TGCGCCAGCAGCTCAGCCGGGGGTAAAAACAGTCAGTACTTC; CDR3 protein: CASSSAGGKNSQYF
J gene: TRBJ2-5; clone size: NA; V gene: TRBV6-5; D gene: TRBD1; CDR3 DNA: TGTGCCAGCAGTCGGCAGGGGGCCTGGGAGACCCAGTACTTC; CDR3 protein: CASSRQGAWETQYF
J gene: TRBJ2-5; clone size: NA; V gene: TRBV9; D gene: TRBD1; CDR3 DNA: TGTGCCAGCAGCGTAGCGCACAGGGGTCCCCAAGAGACCCAGTACTTC; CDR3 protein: CASSVAHRGPQETQYF
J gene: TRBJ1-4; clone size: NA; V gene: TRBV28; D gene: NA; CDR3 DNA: TGTGCCAGCAGATCTGGACAGCCTCGGGAAAAACTGTTTTTT; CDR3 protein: CASRSGQPREKLFF
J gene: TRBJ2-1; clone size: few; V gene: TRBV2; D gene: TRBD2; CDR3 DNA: TGTGCCAGCAGTAGTGAGGGGACTAGCGGGAGTCCCCATGAGCAGTTCTTC; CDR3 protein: CASSSEGTSGSPHEQFF